This T cell receptor (beta chain) was found in a study of T cells in Graves' hyperthyroidism and ophthalmopathy. This clonotype appeared a few times. Trimming cost V 6 bases and J 5 bases; bases outside gene matches: 10. Germline CDR1 reads LNHDA; CDR2 reads SQIVND (reference sequence). The CDR3 covers 14 residues. TCR beta CDR3 region amplification was performed from RNA transcripts. The HTBI set primed first-round TCR CDR3 RT-PCR. TCRdb reanalysed the multiplex PCR reads using MiXCR and keeps one entry per CDR3 protein. The sample lists some 560,000 distinct CDR3 sequences, less than 15% seen once, with approximately 13% in the top ten. Diagnostic decisions used clinical symptoms, serum thyroxine and TRAb, thyroid ultrasound and orbital computed tomography.

Specimen: blood. The receptor was derived from a woman between 35 and 50 years old with Graves' hyperthyroidism. The chain joins TRBV19 to TRBJ2-7; 7 nucleotides line up with TRBD1. The CDR3 DNA follows: TGTGCCAGTAGGGCCGGGACAGAGGCCCACGAGCAGTACTTC. Translation gives CASRAGTEAHEQYF.